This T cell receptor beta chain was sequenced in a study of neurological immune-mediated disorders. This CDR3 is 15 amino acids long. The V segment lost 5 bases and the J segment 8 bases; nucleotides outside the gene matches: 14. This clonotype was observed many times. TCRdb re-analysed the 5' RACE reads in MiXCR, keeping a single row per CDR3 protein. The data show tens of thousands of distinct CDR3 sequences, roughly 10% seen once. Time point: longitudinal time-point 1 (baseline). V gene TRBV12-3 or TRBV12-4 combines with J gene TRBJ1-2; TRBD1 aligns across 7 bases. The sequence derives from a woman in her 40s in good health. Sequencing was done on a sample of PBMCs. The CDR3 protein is CASSPPGTEVYGYTF. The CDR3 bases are TGTGCCAGCAGTCCCCCCGGGACAGAGGTGTACGGCTACACCTTC.